The clone carrying this T cell receptor beta chain was counted ten times or more. Its antigen is undetermined. Clinical symptoms, serum thyroxine and TRAb, thyroid ultrasound and orbital computed tomography were used for the diagnoses. PBMCs were obtained from 10 ml fresh peripheral blood. CDR1 SGHTA and CDR2 FQGTGA come from the germline V gene. J lost 5 bases, V lost 5 bases, and 9 bases had no gene match. The CDR3 consists of 15 residues. Amplification of TCR beta CDR3 regions was performed using RNA transcripts as template. HTBI primers were used for first-round RT-PCR of the TCR CDR3. TCRdb independently ran MiXCR on the multiplex PCR reads; one entry per CDR3 protein. The table has 100,000 to 140,000 distinct CDR3 sequences, approximately 15% seen once. The sample originates from a study of T cells in Graves' hyperthyroidism and ophthalmopathy. Study observations and caveats: Most clonotypes that expanded in the thyroid above 0.001 also showed up in blood.

The TCR sequence derives from a woman between 45 and 60 years old with Graves' hyperthyroidism. The rearrangement joins TRBV7-3 to TRBJ2-5, with 9 nucleotides matching TRBD1. The sequenced sample was blood. CDR3 coding DNA: TGTGCCAGCAGCCAGAGGACAGGGGTTTTGGAGACCCAGTACTTC. It yields the protein CASSQRTGVLETQYF.